This T cell receptor (beta chain) came from a study of post-analysis software for immune sequencing data. The overall study: There were relapsing-remitting, secondary progressive and progressive-relapsing multiple sclerosis among the disease courses included. Broader study findings: Diversity measured as normalized Chao1 was significantly lower in multiple sclerosis patients than in controls. Samples from one preparation batch, clustered by F measure, grouped strongly together. Among roughly five TRBV segments more frequent in patients than controls were TRBV5-6, TRBV5-1 and TRBV20-1.

Between the trimmed V and J ends, which lost 8 bases and 0 bases, there was a span of 13 bases. Germline V gives CDR1 MNHEY, CDR2 SMNVEV (reference sequence). The CDR3 sequence is 15 residues long. Comment on this clonotype: Its specificity is unknown.

Incorporated into the TCR beta cDNA libraries were unique molecular identifiers, which served to reduce PCR and sequencing biases. Once about 0.85 to 11 million T cells were used, 400,000 to 550,000 cDNA molecules resulted. From the PCR reads, TCRdb called clonotypes with MiXCR, one entry per CDR3 protein. Of about 200,000 distinct CDR3 sequences in the sample, 25% to 30% were seen once. The rearrangement links TRBV27 to TRBJ1-4; D is unresolved. The sequence derives from a girl aged 2-17 years with multiple sclerosis. Input material: blood. The DNA of the CDR3 is TGTGCCAGCCGGGTCGCTGTTGCAACTAATGAAAAACTGTTTTTT. Translation gives CASRVAVATNEKLFF.